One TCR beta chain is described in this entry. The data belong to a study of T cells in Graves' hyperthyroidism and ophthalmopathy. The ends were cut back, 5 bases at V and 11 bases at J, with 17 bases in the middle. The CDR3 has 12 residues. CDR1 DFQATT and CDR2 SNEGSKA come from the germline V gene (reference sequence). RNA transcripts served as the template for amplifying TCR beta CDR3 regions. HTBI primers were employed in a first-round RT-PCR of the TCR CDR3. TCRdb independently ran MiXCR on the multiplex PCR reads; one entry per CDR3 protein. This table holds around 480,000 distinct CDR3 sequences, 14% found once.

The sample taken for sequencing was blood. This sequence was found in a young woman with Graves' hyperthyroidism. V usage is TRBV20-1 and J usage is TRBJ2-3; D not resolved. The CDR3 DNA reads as TGCAGTGCTCCTACTTCGGCAGGAGAGCAGTATTTT. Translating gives CSAPTSAGEQYF.